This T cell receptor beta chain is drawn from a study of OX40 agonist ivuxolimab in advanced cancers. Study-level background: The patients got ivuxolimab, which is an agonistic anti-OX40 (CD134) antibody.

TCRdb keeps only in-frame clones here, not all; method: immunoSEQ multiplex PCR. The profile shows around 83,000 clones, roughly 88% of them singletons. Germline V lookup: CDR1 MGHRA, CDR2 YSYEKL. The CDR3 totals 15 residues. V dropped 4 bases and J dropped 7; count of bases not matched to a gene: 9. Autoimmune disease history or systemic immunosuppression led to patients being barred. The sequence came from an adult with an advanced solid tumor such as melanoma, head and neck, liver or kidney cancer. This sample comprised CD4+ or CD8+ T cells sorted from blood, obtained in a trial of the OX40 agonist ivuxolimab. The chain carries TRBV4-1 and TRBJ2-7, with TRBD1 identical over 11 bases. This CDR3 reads CASSLLGQGEGEQYF. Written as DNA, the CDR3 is TGCGCCAGCAGCCTTCTGGGACAGGGGGAAGGGGAGCAGTACTTC.